This passage covers 10 T cell receptor beta chains from one sample sequenced in a study of blood T cell repertoires in COVID-19. Repertoires were generated with immunoSEQ multiplex PCR, while TCRdb's copy carries only in-frame clones and drops some. The table has 210,000 or so clones, roughly 80% seen once. Specimen: peripheral blood. The source of these receptors is a human donor in a cohort sampled during active COVID-19.

This clone was seen only once. The chain has TRBV7-2 and TRBJ2-5; 8 nucleotides agree with TRBD2. The CDR3 contains 14 residues. Losses at the gene ends were 2 bases for V and 4 bases for J; bases not matched to a gene: 3. The germline V gene encodes CDR1 SGHTA and CDR2 FQGNSA. The CDR3 region has the DNA TGTGCCAGCAGCTTACTCGCGGGAGGAGAGACCCAGTACTTC. Translation gives CASSLLAGGETQYF.

The CDR3 loop is CASSYSLTGYGYTF. CDR3 DNA sequence: TGTGCCAGCAGTTACTCCCTGACGGGCTATGGCTACACCTTC. This chain uses TRBV6-5 with TRBJ1-2; D is unresolved. This CDR3 spans 14 amino acids. Germline V gene data show CDR1 as MNHEY and CDR2 as SVGAGI. V was pared by 0 bases and J by 4 bases, with 9 bases between.

The V and J genes are TRBV11-2 and TRBJ1-1; the D is unclear. The length of the CDR3 is 15 residues. Deletions cut 0 bases from V and 4 bases from J, with 12 bases between. Germline lookup yields CDR1 SGHAT and CDR2 FQNNGV. The CDR3 DNA sequence: TGTGCCAGCAGCTTAGAGGTGGTTAGGAGCACTGAAGCTTTCTTT. This translates into CASSLEVVRSTEAFF.

In this sample, this clone turned up once. This rearrangement joins TRBV7-9 to TRBJ2-1, with TRBD2 identical over 8 bases. Per germline, CDR1 SEHNR and CDR2 FQNEAQ (reference sequence). The J segment lost 4 bases and the V segment lost 5 bases, leaving 7 bases of the junction unmatched. The CDR3 is 15 residues long. CDR3 DNA: TGTGCCAGCAGCGCCGGCGGGAGGCATTACAATGAGCAGTTCTTC. It encodes CASSAGGRHYNEQFF.

This clone appeared a few times. Other DNA sequences of this sample code for an identical CDR3. The CDR3 is CASSRDRALGSYEQYF. In DNA form, the CDR3 reads TGTGCCAGCAGCCGGGACAGGGCACTTGGAAGCTACGAGCAGTACTTC. This chain connects TRBV6-6 to TRBJ2-7, with 9 bases that match TRBD1. V lost 6 bases to trimming and J lost 3 bases; unmatched junction nucleotides: 12. The CDR3 has 16 amino acids. In germline, CDR1 is MNHNY, CDR2 SVGAGI (reference sequence).

This clone has only a few counts. The chain carries TRBV18 and TRBJ1-1; D gene uncertain. Trimming shortened V by 2 bases and J by 1 base, and 5 bases separated the two germline ends. The CDR3 loop spans 13 amino acids. In germline, CDR1 is KGHSH, CDR2 LQKENI. DNA for the CDR3: TGTGCCAGCTCACCAAACTCGAACACTGAAGCTTTCTTT. Translation: CASSPNSNTEAFF.

The genes are TRBV15 and TRBJ2-5, with D perhaps TRBD1 (5 bases). Trimming stripped 4 bases from V and 3 bases from J, with 15 bases between. The CDR3 totals 15 residues. The germline CDR1 and CDR2 sequences are LNHNV and YYDKDF (reference sequence). In DNA form, the CDR3 reads TGTGCCACCAGCAAGGTCAGGGTAGGGGAAGAGACCCAGTACTTC. As protein: CATSKVRVGEETQYF.

The chain has TRBV29-1 and TRBJ2-1; 9 bases match TRBD2. Per the germline V gene, CDR1 is SQVTM and CDR2 is ANQGSEA. Trimming cost V 2 bases and J 2 bases; bases outside gene matches: 1. This CDR3 has 14 amino acids. The CDR3 loop is CSVERGRAYNEQFF. Here the CDR3 DNA reads TGCAGCGTTGAACGCGGGAGGGCCTACAATGAGCAGTTCTTC.

This clone was picked up one time. V is TRBV6-6 and J is TRBJ2-1, with 12 bases that match TRBD2. CDR1 is MNHNY, CDR2 SVGAGI, per germline (reference sequence). CDR3 size: 18 residues. V gave up 5 bases and J gave up 6 bases; unmatched junction bases: 14. CDR3 amino acids: CASSPRPLLAGGRNEQFF. CDR3 coding DNA: TGTGCCAGCAGTCCTAGGCCCCTACTAGCGGGGGGTCGCAATGAGCAGTTCTTC.

V gene TRBV28 combines with J gene TRBJ1-2, with 7 positions matching TRBD1. The CDR3 is 15 residues long. The germline V gene encodes CDR1 MDHEN and CDR2 SYDVKM. V dropped 6 bases and J dropped 1; count of bases not matched to a gene: 8. CDR3 amino acids: CASRGNRGRNYGYTF. The CDR3 DNA follows: TGTGCCAGCAGGGGGAACAGGGGCCGTAACTATGGCTACACCTTC.